Listed here is a single TCR beta chain. Generated by immunoSEQ multiplex PCR, the TCRdb table keeps only in-frame clones and is missing some. The sample lists approximately 100,000 clones, 75% to 90% occurring once. CDR1 and CDR2 from the germline V gene are GTSNPN and SVGIG (reference sequence). Trimming removed 4 bases at V and 6 bases at J, with 13 bases between. This CDR3 has 13 residues. This record comes from a study of T cells after somatic rescue of genetic block. This TCR derives from a woman aged 18-29 years. Sequenced input: peripheral blood mononuclear cells (PBMCs). The chain combines TRBV30 with TRBJ1-5, with D unclear. The CDR3 loop reads CAWNAQEGQPQHF. CDR3 nucleotide sequence: TGTGCCTGGAATGCCCAGGAAGGTCAGCCCCAGCATTTT. Drawing the rest from reference TRBV30 and TRBJ1-5, the complete variable domain is SQTIHQWPATLVQPVGSPLSLECTVEGTSNPNLYWYRQAAGRGLQLLFYSVGIGQISSEVPQNLSASRPQDRQFILSSKKLLLSDSGFYLCAWNAQEGQPQHFGDGTRLSIL.